The present TCR beta chain was sequenced within a study of PD-1 blockade in classical Hodgkin lymphoma. TCRdb's copy holds only in-frame clones and misses some; the assay was immunoSEQ multiplex PCR. The table lists approximately 110,000 clones, roughly nine tenths of them singletons. This clone was observed once. Germline lookup yields CDR1 LNHDA and CDR2 SQIVND (reference sequence). After removal of 7 bases from V and 0 bases from J, the junction contained 7 bases not matched to a gene. The CDR3 runs 16 residues. Sample time point: cycle 4 day 1 (C4D1), after five to seven weeks of nivolumab. Brentuximab vedotin exposure varied among the patients, all of whom had relapsed after autologous stem cell transplantation.

This chain links TRBV19 with TRBJ1-1, with 11 nucleotides matching TRBD1. The source of this sequence is a human donor with classical Hodgkin lymphoma. Material: peripheral blood mononuclear cells (PBMCs), obtained before the fourth cycle of nivolumab. The CDR3 nucleotides read TGTGCCAGTATCCCGGACAGGGGGCGCGTGAACACTGAAGCTTTCTTT. It encodes CASIPDRGRVNTEAFF.